The rows below give T cell receptor beta chains drawn from one sample of a study of CXCR3-negative and CXCR3-positive naive CD8 T cells. TCRdb re-called the 5' RACE reads and shows each CDR3 protein once, DNA omitted. The table for this sample gives tens of thousands of distinct CDR3 sequences. The sample was naive CXCR3+ CD8+ T cells from blood. These TCRs come from a human donor in good health. Some clones in this sample may be carry-over from other donors' samples. Each CDR3 is given with its conserved first and last residue.

TRBV7-9,TRBJ1-6,13,CASIGRINSPLHF
TRBV5-1,TRBJ2-3,16,CASSPGLADTWDTQYF
TRBV7-2,TRBJ2-5,15,CASSPILVGQETQYF
TRBV7-9,TRBJ1-6,15,CASSTGTDYNSPLHF
TRBV21-1,TRBJ2-3,13,CASSKRKKDTQYF
TRBV4-1,TRBJ2-2,17,CASSQDGAAPATGELFF
TRBV4-1,TRBJ1-5,15,CASSPAGGANQPQHF
TRBV19,TRBJ1-5,14,CASSWPGGSQPQHF
TRBV28,TRBJ2-5,16,CASNPSGAVYQETQYF
TRBV4-1,TRBJ2-7,12,CASSQRGHEQYF
TRBV7-9,TRBJ2-1,16,CASSLILSDFNNEQFF
TRBV10-3,TRBJ2-7,13,CAISESPSYEQYF
TRBV20-1,TRBJ2-7,12,CSARAQEYEQYF
TRBV12-5,TRBJ1-1,13,CASGLGGNGEAFF
TRBV29-1,TRBJ2-1,11,CSAEQGYEQLF
TRBV20-1,TRBJ2-2,14,CSADTSGGTGELFF
TRBV6-6,TRBJ1-2,17,CASSSRQGLSANYGYTF
TRBV13,TRBJ2-7,14,CASSPADSPREQYF